This T cell receptor beta chain came from a study of OX40 agonist ivuxolimab in advanced cancers. As for the study in general: The drug used for patients, ivuxolimab, was an agonistic anti-OX40 (CD134) antibody. Mean age roughly 65 years, range about 23 to 79; approximately 80% male.

This table comes from immunoSEQ multiplex PCR, and its TCRdb copy is limited to in-frame clones, with some not included. This table has tens of thousands of clones, about three quarters appearing once. The CDR3 is made up of 17 amino acids. The V segment lost 6 bases and the J segment 4 bases; nucleotides outside the gene matches: 16. Germline CDR1 SGDLS, CDR2 YYNGEE. By share of the sample, this clone is medium-sized. The sample was CD4+ or CD8+ T cells sorted from blood, taken in a trial of the OX40 agonist ivuxolimab. This rearrangement joins TRBV9 to TRBJ2-3; TRBD2 aligns across 8 bases. The origin of this receptor is an adult with an advanced solid tumor such as melanoma, head and neck, liver or kidney cancer. This CDR3 is CASNPRGRGGRPDTQYF. The CDR3 DNA is TGTGCCAGCAACCCCCGTGGCCGGGGGGGCCGACCAGATACGCAGTATTTT.